One and the same sample provided the 14 T cell receptor beta chains below, sequenced in a study of shared clonotypes between healthy human individuals. The table came from immunoSEQ multiplex PCR; TCRdb's copy has only in-frame clones and leaves some out. This table has around 700,000 clones, around 73% appearing once. Sequencing was done on a sample of memory CD4+ T cells sorted from blood. Noted subset: CD45RA-negative fraction. The receptors come from a woman in her twenties or thirties in good health.

The chain uses TRBV7-6 and TRBJ1-2, with D hard to call. CDR1 is SGHVS, CDR2 FNYEAQ, per germline. The CDR3 runs 13 residues. With 3 bases removed from V and 8 bases from J, the gap between germline ends came to 13 bases. The CDR3 sequence: CASSFHRMGGYTF. CDR3 DNA sequence: TGTGCCAGCAGCTTTCACCGGATGGGCGGCTACACCTTC. Full variable domain (missing parts from reference TRBV7-6 and TRBJ1-2): GAGVSQSPRYKVTKRGQDVALRCDPISGHVSLYWYRQALGQGPEFLTYFNYEAQQDKSGLPNDRFSAERPEGSISTLTIQRTEQRDSAMYRCASSFHRMGGYTFGSGTRLTVV.

The V and J genes are TRBV7-3 and TRBJ1-1; D is undetermined. Germline V CDR1 and CDR2: SGHTA, FQGTGA. This CDR3 contains 14 residues. V was shortened by 2 bases and J by 3 bases, with 10 bases between the two germline ends. CDR3 DNA: TGTGCCAGCAGCTTACGACGTGGGGACACTGAAGCTTTCTTT. It yields the protein CASSLRRGDTEAFF. The full variable domain, completed using reference TRBV7-3 and TRBJ1-1, is GAGVSQTPSNKVTEKGKYVELRCDPISGHTALYWYRQSLGQGPEFLIYFQGTGAADDSGLPNDRFFAVRPEGSVSTLKIQRTERGDSAVYLCASSLRRGDTEAFFGQGTRLTVV.

The rearrangement uses TRBV6-6 and TRBJ1-1; D gene unclear. The CDR3 is 14 residues long. The germline CDR1 and CDR2 sequences are MNHNY and SVGAGI (reference sequence). V was trimmed by 6 bases and J by 5 bases, leaving 16 bases between them. CDR3 nucleotides: TGTGCCAGCAGCCAGACTTGGAGGAGGACTGAAGCTTTCTTT. Protein: CASSQTWRRTEAFF.

CDR3 residues: CASSLVTGISEQFF. In DNA, the CDR3 is TGTGCCAGCAGCTTGGTGACAGGGATCAGTGAGCAGTTCTTC. The V call is TRBV11-2, the J call TRBJ2-1, with TRBD1 matching 7 bases. Germline V gene data show CDR1 as SGHAT and CDR2 as FQNNGV. The CDR3 has 14 residues. Trimming at V came to 3 bases and at J to 9 bases, leaving 8 bases not matched to a gene.

The chain uses TRBV11-2 and TRBJ2-1, with no clear D. The CDR3 totals 16 residues. The germline gives CDR1 SGHAT, CDR2 FQNNGV. Trimming stripped 3 bases from V and 1 base from J, with 13 bases between. CDR3 residues: CASSLVSLGSYNEQFF. DNA of the CDR3: TGTGCCAGCAGCTTGGTGTCTTTGGGGTCCTACAATGAGCAGTTCTTC.

This clone has just a few counts. The CDR3 DNA reads TGTGCCAGCAGCTTGAATGAGGGTTCCTACGAGCAGTACTTC. Amino acid sequence: CASSLNEGSYEQYF. The rearrangement links TRBV5-4 to TRBJ2-7; a weak D match, TRBD2 (5 bases). V gave up 1 base and J gave up 1 base, with 9 bases separating them. The CDR3 spans 14 residues. Germline CDR1 and CDR2: SGHNT and YYREEE (reference sequence).

CDR3 nucleotide sequence: TGTGCCAGCAGCCCACGACAGATCCTGAACACTGAAGCTTTCTTT. Translated: CASSPRQILNTEAFF. The chain joins TRBV9 to TRBJ1-1; D is possibly TRBD1 (5 bases). Trimming removed 4 bases from V and 0 bases from J, with 13 bases in between. The CDR3 consists of 15 residues. The germline CDR1 and CDR2 sequences are SGDLS and YYNGEE. Drawing the rest from reference TRBV9 and TRBJ1-1, the complete variable domain is DSGVTQTPKHLITATGQRVTLRCSPRSGDLSVYWYQQSLDQGLQFLIQYYNGEERAKGNILERFSAQQFPDLHSELNLSSLELGDSALYFCASSPRQILNTEAFFGQGTRLTVV.

The chain uses TRBV7-8 and TRBJ2-7, with D perhaps given as TRBD1 or TRBD2 (6 bases each). The CDR3 totals 14 residues. Trimming stripped 4 bases from V and 6 bases from J, with 16 bases between. The germline V gene has CDR1 SGHVS and CDR2 FQNEAQ. The CDR3 loop is CASSSGGGIGEQYF. For the CDR3, the DNA is TGTGCCAGCAGCTCCGGAGGGGGGATCGGCGAGCAGTACTTC.

The V and J genes are TRBV5-5 and TRBJ2-7; D tentatively reads TRBD1 or TRBD2 (5 bases each). Per the germline V gene, CDR1 is SGHKS and CDR2 is YYEKEE (reference sequence). The CDR3 loop spans 14 amino acids. V dropped 6 bases and J dropped 2 bases, with 15 bases sitting between them. The DNA of the CDR3 is TGTGCCAGCACCCCCCCTAGGGGACCCTACGAGCAGTACTTC. Protein: CASTPPRGPYEQYF.

This chain connects TRBV6-5 to TRBJ1-2; D may be TRBD1 (5 bases). This CDR3 has 13 amino acids. The germline gives CDR1 MNHEY, CDR2 SVGAGI. The ends were cut back, 6 bases at V and 5 bases at J, with 13 bases in the middle. CDR3 in DNA: TGTGCCAGCAGGCCCAGGGAGGAGTATGGCTACACCTTC. Its protein is CASRPREEYGYTF.

The chain links TRBV4-1 to TRBJ1-2, with unresolved D. Per the germline V gene, CDR1 is MGHRA and CDR2 is YSYEKL. The CDR3 loop spans 20 amino acids. V shed 0 bases and J shed 9 bases, with 32 bases lying between them. The CDR3 here is CASSQDGPSVSVPRGKSYTF. Written as DNA, the CDR3 is TGCGCCAGCAGCCAAGACGGCCCATCGGTGTCAGTACCCAGAGGCAAGAGCTACACCTTC.

V and J are TRBV28 and TRBJ2-1; D assignment may be TRBD1 or TRBD2 (5 bases each). The germline CDR1 and CDR2 sequences are MDHEN and SYDVKM. With 6 bases removed from V and 0 bases from J, the gap between germline ends came to 15 bases. CDR3 length: 16 residues. Here the CDR3 reads CASSWDQGNSYNEQFF. The CDR3 DNA sequence: TGTGCCAGCAGCTGGGACCAGGGTAACTCCTACAATGAGCAGTTCTTC.

The rearrangement links TRBV6-1 to TRBJ2-1; perhaps TRBD1 as D (5 bases). From germline, CDR1 is MNHNS and CDR2 SASEGT. This CDR3 has 14 residues. Between the trimmed V and J ends, which lost 5 bases and 0 bases, there was a span of 8 bases. The CDR3, as DNA: TGTGCCAGCAGTCCCCAGGGCTCCTACAATGAGCAGTTCTTC. It yields the protein CASSPQGSYNEQFF.

The rearrangement links TRBV14 to TRBJ2-7, with 8 nucleotides matching TRBD1. V was pared by 5 bases and J by 3 bases, with 3 bases of the junction left unmatched. The CDR3 runs to 13 residues. Germline CDR1 reads SGHDN; CDR2 reads FVKESK. The CDR3 region is CASSNTGGYEQYF. The DNA for the CDR3 is TGTGCCAGCAGCAACACAGGGGGCTACGAGCAGTACTTC.